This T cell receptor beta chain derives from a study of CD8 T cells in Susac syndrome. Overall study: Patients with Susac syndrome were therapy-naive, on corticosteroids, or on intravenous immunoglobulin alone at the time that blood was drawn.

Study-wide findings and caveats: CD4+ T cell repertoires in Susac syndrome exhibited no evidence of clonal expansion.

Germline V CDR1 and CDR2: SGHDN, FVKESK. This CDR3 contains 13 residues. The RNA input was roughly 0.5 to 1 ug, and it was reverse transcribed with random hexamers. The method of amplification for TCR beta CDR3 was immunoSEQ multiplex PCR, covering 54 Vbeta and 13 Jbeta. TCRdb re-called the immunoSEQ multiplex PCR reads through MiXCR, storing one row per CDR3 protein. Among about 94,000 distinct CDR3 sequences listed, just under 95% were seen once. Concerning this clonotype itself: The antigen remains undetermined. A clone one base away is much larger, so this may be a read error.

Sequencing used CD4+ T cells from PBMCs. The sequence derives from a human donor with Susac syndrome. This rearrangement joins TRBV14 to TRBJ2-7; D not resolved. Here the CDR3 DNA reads TGTGCCAGCAGCTCCGGACGTTCCTACGAGCTGTACTTC. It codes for CASSSGRSYELYF.